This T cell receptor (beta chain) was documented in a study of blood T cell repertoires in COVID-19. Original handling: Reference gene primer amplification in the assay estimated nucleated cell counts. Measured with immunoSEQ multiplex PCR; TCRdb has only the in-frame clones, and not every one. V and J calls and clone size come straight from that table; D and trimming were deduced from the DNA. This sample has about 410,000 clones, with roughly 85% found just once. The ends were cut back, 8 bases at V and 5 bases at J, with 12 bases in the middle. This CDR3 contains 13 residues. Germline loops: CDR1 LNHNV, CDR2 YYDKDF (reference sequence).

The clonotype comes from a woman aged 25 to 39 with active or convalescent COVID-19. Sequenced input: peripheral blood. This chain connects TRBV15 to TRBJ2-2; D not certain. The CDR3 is CATRPTGTGELFF. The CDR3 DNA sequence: TGTGCCACCCGACCCACCGGGACCGGGGAGCTGTTTTTT. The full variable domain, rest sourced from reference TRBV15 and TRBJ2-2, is DAMVIQNPRYQVTQFGKPVTLSCSQTLNHNVMYWYQQKSSQAPKLLFHYYDKDFNNEADTPDNFQSRRPNTSFCFLDIRSPGLGDTAMYLCATRPTGTGELFFGEGSRLTVL.